What follows describes a single T cell receptor (beta chain). The antigen is unknown. The CDR3 is made up of 16 amino acids. Trimming removed 5 bases at V and 4 bases at J, with 15 bases between. CDR1 is SGHAT, CDR2 FQNNGV, per germline. This record belongs to a study of T cell responses to AZD1222 COVID-19 vaccine. The study's findings and limits: Sampling that yielded the repertoires occurred only after the peak T cell response. The sample set comprised mostly white British donors with more females, and clonal diversity was possibly underestimated. Only a handful of people who got AZD1222 tested seropositive at baseline.

Libraries were prepared by immunoSEQ multiplex PCR; TCRdb keeps only in-frame clonotypes and omits some of them. Of some 110,000 clones listed, 75% to 90% are singletons. This TCR was recovered from an adult who received the AZD1222 COVID-19 vaccine. This sample comprised peripheral blood, obtained 28 days after the second AZD1222 dose. This rearrangement joins TRBV11-2 to TRBJ2-6, with D uncertain. Here the CDR3 DNA reads TGTGCCAGCAGCCAGTTAAGTGGTTCGGGGGCCAACGTCCTGACTTTC. This gives the protein CASSQLSGSGANVLTF.